This T cell receptor (beta chain) was found in a study of neurological immune-mediated disorders. Broader study findings: Subjects shared no identical expanded-clone CDR3 amino acid sequences, suggesting private TCR-beta repertoires in all groups.

Germline CDR1 LNHNV, CDR2 YYDKDF (reference sequence). Trimming took 5 bases from V and 6 from J, leaving 18 bases between them. This CDR3 has 15 amino acids. This clonotype was seen repeatedly, ten times or more. Its specificity is not known. 5'RACE with 10-nucleotide random UMIs generated the cDNA. A single record per CDR3 protein comes from TCRdb applying MiXCR to the 5' RACE reads. The sample lists 130,000 or so distinct CDR3 sequences, more than 2.5% seen once, with roughly 1.3% in the top ten. This receptor was identified in a woman in her twenties or thirties with multiple sclerosis. Sequences were obtained from PBMCs. The rearrangement links TRBV15 to TRBJ2-3; D is ambiguous. The CDR3 is CATSLPIWQSDTQYF. CDR3 coding DNA: TGTGCCACCAGCCTCCCGATCTGGCAATCGGATACGCAGTATTTT. The full variable domain, rest sourced from reference TRBV15 and TRBJ2-3, is DAMVIQNPRYQVTQFGKPVTLSCSQTLNHNVMYWYQQKSSQAPKLLFHYYDKDFNNEADTPDNFQSRRPNTSFCFLDIRSPGLGDTAMYLCATSLPIWQSDTQYFGPGTRLTVL.